One and the same sample provided the 27 T cell receptor beta chains below, sequenced in a study of shared clonotypes between healthy human individuals. This table comes from immunoSEQ multiplex PCR, and its TCRdb copy is limited to in-frame clones, with some not included. This table has around 2,000,000 clones, 85% to 95% appearing once. The sample comprised naive CD4+ T cells sorted from blood. Subset defined: CD45RA+ positively selected. These receptor sequences come from a man aged 18 to 30 in good health.

The chain uses TRBV30 and TRBJ2-3; D may match TRBD1 or TRBD2 (5 bases each). The CDR3 is 14 residues long. V was pared by 6 bases and J by 2 bases, with 15 bases between. Germline assignment: CDR1 GTSNPN and CDR2 SVGIG (reference sequence). The CDR3 sequence: CACLRGIPTDTQYF. CDR3 bases: TGTGCCTGTTTGAGGGGAATACCCACAGATACGCAGTATTTT.

The rearrangement uses TRBV7-9 and TRBJ2-3; D uncertain. CDR3 length: 12 residues. Trimming cost V 5 bases and J 2 bases, with 5 bases left between them. Per germline, CDR1 SEHNR and CDR2 FQNEAQ (reference sequence). This CDR3 reads CASSGITDTQYF. The CDR3 nucleotides are TGTGCCAGCAGCGGAATCACAGATACGCAGTATTTT.

The chain employs TRBV7-2 and TRBJ2-1; 13 bases fit TRBD2. The CDR3 loop spans 17 amino acids. Germline loops: CDR1 SGHTA, CDR2 FQGNSA. Unmatched junction bases numbered 5, after V lost 6 bases and J lost 0 bases. CDR3 sequence reads: CASRRTSGSSSYNEQFF. The CDR3 DNA reads TGTGCCAGCAGGAGGACTAGCGGGAGTAGCTCCTACAATGAGCAGTTCTTC.

Note on this clone: Other DNA sequences within the sample encode an identical CDR3. This chain joins TRBV6-5 and TRBJ1-2, with 8 bases fitting TRBD1. The germline CDR1 and CDR2 sequences are MNHEY and SVGAGI. Germline trimming cut 4 bases from V and 8 bases from J; bases unmatched to any gene: 6. This CDR3 is 13 amino acids long. The CDR3: CASSSTGTGGYTF. In nucleotides, the CDR3 is TGTGCCAGCAGTTCCACCGGGACAGGAGGCTACACCTTC.

The rearrangement joins TRBV6-6 to TRBJ1-5; D is perhaps TRBD1 (5 bases). The CDR3 spans 13 residues. Per germline, CDR1 MNHNY and CDR2 SVGAGI (reference sequence). The V end was cut by 10 bases, the J end by 4 bases, with 14 bases between. The CDR3 protein is CATYPGLNQPQHF. CDR3 sequence (DNA): TGTGCCACCTACCCGGGACTTAATCAGCCCCAGCATTTT.

This chain links TRBV4-2 with TRBJ1-5; D unresolved. The V gene lost 5 bases and the J gene lost 1 base, with 3 bases spanning the gap. CDR3 length: 12 residues. From germline, CDR1 is LGHNA and CDR2 YNFKEQ. Here the CDR3 DNA reads TGTGCCAGCAGCGCCAGCAATCAGCCCCAGCATTTT. Translation: CASSASNQPQHF.

The rearrangement links TRBV13 to TRBJ2-5; D call uncertain. CDR1 and CDR2 from the germline V gene are PRHDT and FYEKMQ (reference sequence). The CDR3 runs to 13 residues. The V end lost 3 bases, the J end lost 5 bases, and 10 bases lay between the germline ends. CDR3 in amino acids: CASSFDSGETQYF. The CDR3, as DNA: TGTGCCAGCAGCTTTGACTCTGGCGAGACCCAGTACTTC.

The chain combines TRBV30 with TRBJ1-2, with D perhaps TRBD1 (6 bases). The CDR3 covers 14 residues. Trimming removed 3 bases from V and 4 bases from J, with 15 bases in between. In germline, CDR1 is GTSNPN, CDR2 SVGIG (reference sequence). CDR3 nucleotide sequence: TGTGCCTGGAGGCCCATGGGGGGGCCCTATGGCTACACCTTC. Translating it yields CAWRPMGGPYGYTF.

This sequence joins TRBV29-1 and TRBJ2-5; 9 bases match TRBD2. The germline gives CDR1 SQVTM, CDR2 ANQGSEA. J was trimmed by 0 bases and V by 6 bases; bases with no gene match: 14. This CDR3 is built from 17 residues. DNA of the CDR3: TGCAGCGTGGCACGGGAGCGGGAGGACAGGTACCAAGAGACCCAGTACTTC. This codes for CSVAREREDRYQETQYF.

The rearrangement uses TRBV29-1 and TRBJ2-1; D is unresolved. The CDR3 contains 10 residues. The germline V gene has CDR1 SQVTM and CDR2 ANQGSEA. V lost 7 bases and J 6 bases, leaving 7 bases between the germline ends. DNA of the CDR3: TGCAGCGCCCTCCGCAATGAGCAGTTCTTC. This translates into CSALRNEQFF.

Only one count was recorded for this clone. The gene calls are TRBV10-3 and TRBJ2-3; tentative D call: TRBD2 (5 bases). V gave up 5 bases and J gave up 0 bases, with 9 bases separating them. Per the germline V gene, CDR1 is ENHRY and CDR2 is SYGVKD. The CDR3 has 14 amino acids. The CDR3 loop is CAISTGKSTDTQYF. The CDR3 coding sequence is TGTGCCATCAGTACGGGGAAGAGCACAGATACGCAGTATTTT.

The chain links TRBV5-4 to TRBJ1-6, with TRBD1 as a possible D gene (5 bases). The CDR3 loop spans 16 amino acids. CDR1 and CDR2 (germline): SGHNT, YYREEE (reference sequence). V lost 4 bases and J 7 bases, leaving 18 bases between the germline ends. The CDR3 sequence: CASSDSVGTINSPLHF. The CDR3 DNA reads TGTGCCAGCAGCGATTCTGTGGGGACCATCAATTCACCCCTCCACTTT.

The rearrangement joins TRBV30 to TRBJ2-7; D unresolved. The CDR3 has 15 amino acids. V lost 0 bases and J lost 2, with 14 bases in between. Germline lookup yields CDR1 GTSNPN and CDR2 SVGIG (reference sequence). CDR3 sequence reads: CAWSVLRGGTYEQYF. The CDR3 nucleotides read TGTGCCTGGAGTGTACTGCGTGGCGGAACCTACGAGCAGTACTTC.

The chain combines TRBV7-2 with TRBJ1-1; maybe TRBD1 (5 bases). The V end lost 5 bases, the J end lost 4 bases, and 14 bases lay between the germline ends. CDR1 and CDR2 (germline): SGHTA, FQGNSA. The CDR3 totals 14 residues. The CDR3 loop reads CASSVTGGFTEAFF. DNA of the CDR3: TGTGCCAGCAGCGTCACCGGGGGGTTCACTGAAGCTTTCTTT.

With respect to this clone: Compared with germline, one end of the junction differs, possibly owing to a read error. The V gene is TRBV5-6, the J gene TRBJ1-1; TRBD1 agrees at 11 bases. This CDR3 is 11 amino acids long. CDR1 and CDR2 from the germline V gene are SGHDT and YYEEEE. DNA of the CDR3: TGTGCCAGCAGCTTGATGGACAGGGGGCCCTTT. This sequence encodes CASSLMDRGPF.

This clone was observed a single time. J is TRBJ1-1 and V is TRBV30; D gene ambiguous. The V and J ends lost 0 bases and 0 bases respectively, with 14 bases between them. CDR1 GTSNPN and CDR2 SVGIG come from the germline V gene (reference sequence). The CDR3 totals 16 residues. The chain's CDR3 is CAWSVLGSFLNTEAFF. As DNA, the CDR3 is TGTGCCTGGAGTGTGTTAGGATCTTTCTTGAACACTGAAGCTTTCTTT.

The CDR3 region is CASRTGISSTDTQYF. CDR3 bases: TGTGCCAGCAGAACAGGGATCTCTAGCACAGATACGCAGTATTTT. V and J are TRBV2 and TRBJ2-3; D perhaps matches TRBD1 (6 bases). V shed 6 bases and J shed 0 bases, with 13 bases lying between them. The CDR3 has 15 residues. Germline V gene sequence: CDR1 SNHLY, CDR2 FYNNEI.

With regard to this clone: Other DNA variants within this sample encode the same CDR3. J is TRBJ2-2 and V is TRBV11-2; D ambiguous. Germline values: CDR1 SGHAT, CDR2 FQNNGV. The V and J ends lost 5 bases and 1 base respectively, with 5 bases between them. The CDR3 has 13 residues. This CDR3 is CASSLRNTGELFF. CDR3 DNA sequence: TGTGCCAGCAGCCTCAGGAACACCGGGGAGCTGTTTTTT.

The rearrangement links TRBV7-3 to TRBJ1-1, with unresolved D. Germline lookup yields CDR1 SGHTA and CDR2 FQGTGA. This CDR3 is 16 amino acids long. The V and J ends lost 5 bases and 1 base respectively, with 17 bases between them. In nucleotides, the CDR3 is TGTGCCAGCAGCCCTCAAGGAGGGAAGGGGAACACTGAAGCTTTCTTT. Amino acids: CASSPQGGKGNTEAFF.

This sequence joins TRBV4-1 and TRBJ1-4; D is uncertain. The CDR3 sequence is 15 residues long. V was clipped by 6 bases and J by 5 bases, with 16 bases between them. Per germline, CDR1 MGHRA and CDR2 YSYEKL. CDR3 sequence: CASSPLPGSNEKLFF. The CDR3 DNA follows: TGCGCCAGCAGTCCCCTCCCGGGATCAAATGAAAAACTGTTTTTT.

V is TRBV4-3 and J is TRBJ2-4; D assignment may be TRBD1 or TRBD2 (7 bases each). Germline CDR1 LGHNA, CDR2 YSLEER. Trimming removed 1 base at V and 5 bases at J, with 12 bases between. The length of the CDR3 is 15 residues. The chain's CDR3 is CASSQGGGGQNIQYF. CDR3 DNA sequence: TGCGCCAGCAGCCAAGGGGGAGGGGGCCAAAACATTCAGTACTTC.

The CDR3 is CASSSSPTSGGASEQFF. The DNA for the CDR3 is TGTGCCAGCAGCTCCTCACCGACTAGCGGGGGGGCAAGTGAGCAGTTCTTC. The chain employs TRBV7-2 and TRBJ2-1; TRBD2 matches at 14 bases. Germline CDR1 and CDR2: SGHTA and FQGNSA. The CDR3 is 17 amino acids. J was trimmed by 9 bases and V by 4 bases; bases with no gene match: 11.

The chain couples TRBV5-4 to TRBJ1-1; 10 positions match TRBD1. This CDR3 is 17 amino acids long. CDR1 is SGHNT and CDR2 is YYREEE in the germline V gene (reference sequence). J lost 3 bases, V lost 2 bases, and 10 bases had no gene match. The CDR3 nucleotides are TGTGCCAGCAGCTTTCGGCTTAGGGACAGGGGACACACTGAAGCTTTCTTT. Its translation: CASSFRLRDRGHTEAFF.

This clone was counted a few times. The chain recombines TRBV7-2 with TRBJ2-3, with 9 bases fitting TRBD2. J was trimmed by 9 bases and V by 6 bases; bases with no gene match: 10. CDR1 and CDR2 (germline): SGHTA, FQGNSA. The CDR3 is 14 amino acids. This chain's CDR3 is CASSPASGKETQYF. CDR3 DNA: TGTGCCAGCAGTCCCGCTAGCGGGAAGGAGACGCAGTATTTT.

The chain couples TRBV12-5 to TRBJ1-1; possibly TRBD1 for D (5 bases). CDR1 LGHNT and CDR2 FRNRAP come from the germline V gene. Trimming stripped 1 base from V and 6 bases from J, with 9 bases between. There are 13 residues in the CDR3. The CDR3 sequence: CASGLEGHSEAFF. The CDR3 DNA follows: TGTGCTAGTGGTTTGGAAGGACACTCTGAAGCTTTCTTT. The full variable domain, its missing parts supplied by reference TRBV12-5 and TRBJ1-1, is DARVTQTPRHKVTEMGQEVTMRCQPILGHNTVFWYRQTMMQGLELLAYFRNRAPLDDSGMPKDRFSAEMPDATLATLKIQPSEPRDSAVYFCASGLEGHSEAFFGQGTRLTVV.

The chain employs TRBV30 and TRBJ2-7; TRBD2 might be the D (5 bases). V lost 1 base, J lost 5 bases, and 12 bases lay in between. This CDR3 is built from 13 residues. Germline-derived CDR1 and CDR2 are GTSNPN and SVGIG (reference sequence). CDR3 DNA sequence: TGTGCCTGGAGTGCCGAGGGATGGCACGAGCAGTACTTC. This translates into CAWSAEGWHEQYF.

This sequence joins TRBV5-1 and TRBJ2-7; unclear D gene. The CDR3 contains 14 residues. Trimming removed 0 bases from V and 5 bases from J, with 12 bases in between. Per the germline V gene, CDR1 is SGHRS and CDR2 is YFSETQ. The CDR3 DNA follows: TGCGCCAGCAGCTTGGCCGGGCCCCCTGACGAGCAGTACTTC. It translates to CASSLAGPPDEQYF.